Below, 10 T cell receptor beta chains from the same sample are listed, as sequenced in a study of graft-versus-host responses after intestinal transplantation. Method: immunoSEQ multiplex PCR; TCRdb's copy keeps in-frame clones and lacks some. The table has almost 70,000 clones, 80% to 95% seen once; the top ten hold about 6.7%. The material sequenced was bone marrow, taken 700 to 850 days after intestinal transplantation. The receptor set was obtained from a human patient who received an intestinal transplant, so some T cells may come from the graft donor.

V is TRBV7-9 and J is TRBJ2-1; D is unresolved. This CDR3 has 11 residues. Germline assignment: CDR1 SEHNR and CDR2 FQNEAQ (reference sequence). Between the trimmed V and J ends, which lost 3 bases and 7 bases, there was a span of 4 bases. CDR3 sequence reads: CASSFINEQFF. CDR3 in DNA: TGTGCCAGCAGCTTTATTAATGAGCAGTTCTTC. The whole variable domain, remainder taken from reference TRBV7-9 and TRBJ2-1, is DTGVSQNPRHKITKRGQNVTFRCDPISEHNRLYWYRQTLGQGPEFLTYFQNEAQLEKSRLLSDRFSAERPKGSFSTLEIQRTEQGDSAMYLCASSFINEQFFGPGTRLTVL.

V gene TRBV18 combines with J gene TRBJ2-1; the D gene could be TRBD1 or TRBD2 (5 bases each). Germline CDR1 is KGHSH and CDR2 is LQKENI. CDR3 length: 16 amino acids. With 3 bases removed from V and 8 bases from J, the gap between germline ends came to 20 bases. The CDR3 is CASSPVRDGFSDEQFF. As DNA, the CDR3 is TGTGCCAGCTCACCGGTCCGGGACGGATTCTCTGATGAGCAGTTCTTC.

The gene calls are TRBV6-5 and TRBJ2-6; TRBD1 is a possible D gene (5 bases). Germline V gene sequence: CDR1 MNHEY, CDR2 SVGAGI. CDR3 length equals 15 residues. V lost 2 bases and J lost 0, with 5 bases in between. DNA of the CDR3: TGTGCCAGCAGTTACGACAGCTCTGGGGCCAACGTCCTGACTTTC. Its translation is CASSYDSSGANVLTF.

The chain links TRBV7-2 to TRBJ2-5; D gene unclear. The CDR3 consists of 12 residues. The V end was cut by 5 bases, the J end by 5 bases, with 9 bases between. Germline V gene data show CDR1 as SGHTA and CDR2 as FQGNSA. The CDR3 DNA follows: TGTGCCAGCAGCCCTGTGTCCGAGACCCAGTACTTC. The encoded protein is CASSPVSETQYF.

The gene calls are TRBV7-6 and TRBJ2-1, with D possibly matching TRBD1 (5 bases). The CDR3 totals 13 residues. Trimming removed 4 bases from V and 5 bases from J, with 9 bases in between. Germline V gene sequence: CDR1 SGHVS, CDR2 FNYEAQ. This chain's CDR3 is CASSSTGDNEQFF. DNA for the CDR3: TGTGCCAGCAGCTCCACAGGCGACAATGAGCAGTTCTTC.

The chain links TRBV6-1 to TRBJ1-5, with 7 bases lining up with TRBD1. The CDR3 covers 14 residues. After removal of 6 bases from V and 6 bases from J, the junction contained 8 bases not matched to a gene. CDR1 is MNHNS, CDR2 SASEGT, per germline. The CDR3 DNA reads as TGTGCCAGCAGGGATTACAGGGGCGGTCAGCCCCAGCATTTT. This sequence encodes CASRDYRGGQPQHF.

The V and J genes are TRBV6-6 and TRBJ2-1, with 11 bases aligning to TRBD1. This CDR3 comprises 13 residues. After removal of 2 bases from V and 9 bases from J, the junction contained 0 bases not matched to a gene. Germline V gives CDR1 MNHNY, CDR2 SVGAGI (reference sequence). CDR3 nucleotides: TGTGCCAGCAGTTACGGGACAGGGGGTGAGCAGTTCTTC. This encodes CASSYGTGGEQFF.

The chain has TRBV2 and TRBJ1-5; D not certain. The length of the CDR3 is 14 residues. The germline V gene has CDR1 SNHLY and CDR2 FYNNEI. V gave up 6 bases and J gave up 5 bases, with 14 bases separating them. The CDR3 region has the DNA TGTGCCAGCAGAATGGAGGGTGAGGATCAGCCCCAGCATTTT. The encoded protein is CASRMEGEDQPQHF.

The DNA for the CDR3 is TGTGCCAGCAGCCCCTCAGGCACAGATACGCAGTATTTT. As protein: CASSPSGTDTQYF. The chain employs TRBV27 and TRBJ2-3, with D uncertain. The CDR3 is made up of 13 amino acids. CDR1 and CDR2 (germline): MNHEY, SMNVEV (reference sequence). V was trimmed by 6 bases and J by 1 base, leaving 8 bases between them.

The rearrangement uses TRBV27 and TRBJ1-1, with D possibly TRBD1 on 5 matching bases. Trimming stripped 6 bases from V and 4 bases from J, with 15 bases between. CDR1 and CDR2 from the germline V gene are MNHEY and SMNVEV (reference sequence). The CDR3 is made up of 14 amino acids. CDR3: CASRYTGTPTEAFF. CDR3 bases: TGTGCCAGCAGATATACCGGGACGCCCACTGAAGCTTTCTTT.